This TCR beta chain was captured by sequencing in a study of high-grade serous ovarian cancer treatment subgroups. Germline V gene sequence: CDR1 MDHEN, CDR2 SYDVKM. The CDR3 contains 18 residues. With 1 base clipped from V and 3 bases from J, the junction kept 8 bases outside the gene matches. TCRdb's table, derived via immunoSEQ multiplex PCR, lists solely in-frame clones and lacks some. The table includes 30,000 or so clones, about 88% detected once. Tumor tissue was taken before any definitive surgery or chemotherapy was given. The receptor's source is a human donor with high-grade serous ovarian cancer. Input material: tumor tissue. This rearrangement joins TRBV28 to TRBJ2-1; TRBD1 matches 11 bases. This CDR3 is CASSLSPGTGGVYNEQFF. Written as DNA, the CDR3 is TGTGCCAGCAGTTTATCCCCTGGGACAGGGGGAGTCTACAATGAGCAGTTCTTC.